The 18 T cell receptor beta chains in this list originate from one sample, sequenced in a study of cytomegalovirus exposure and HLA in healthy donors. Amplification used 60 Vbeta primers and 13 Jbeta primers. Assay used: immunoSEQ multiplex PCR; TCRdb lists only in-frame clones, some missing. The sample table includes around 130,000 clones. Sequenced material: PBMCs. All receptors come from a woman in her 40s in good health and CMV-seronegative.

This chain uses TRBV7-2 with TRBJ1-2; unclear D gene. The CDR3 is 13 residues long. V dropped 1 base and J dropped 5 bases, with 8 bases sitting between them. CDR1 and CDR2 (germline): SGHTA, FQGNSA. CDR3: CASSLGGAYGYTF. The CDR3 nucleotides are TGTGCCAGCAGCTTAGGCGGAGCGTATGGCTACACCTTC.

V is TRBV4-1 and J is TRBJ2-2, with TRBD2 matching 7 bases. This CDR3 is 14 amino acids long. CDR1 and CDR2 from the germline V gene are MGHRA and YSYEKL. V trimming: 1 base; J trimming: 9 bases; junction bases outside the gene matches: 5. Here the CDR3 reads CASSQGLAIRELFF. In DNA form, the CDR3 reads TGCGCCAGCAGCCAAGGACTAGCCATTCGGGAGCTGTTTTTT.

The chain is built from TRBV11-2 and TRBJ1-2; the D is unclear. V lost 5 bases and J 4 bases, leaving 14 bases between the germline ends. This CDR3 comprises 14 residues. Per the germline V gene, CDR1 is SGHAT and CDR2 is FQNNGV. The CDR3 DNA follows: TGTGCCAGCAGCGAGCTCGGGGAAGTCTATGGCTACACCTTC. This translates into CASSELGEVYGYTF.

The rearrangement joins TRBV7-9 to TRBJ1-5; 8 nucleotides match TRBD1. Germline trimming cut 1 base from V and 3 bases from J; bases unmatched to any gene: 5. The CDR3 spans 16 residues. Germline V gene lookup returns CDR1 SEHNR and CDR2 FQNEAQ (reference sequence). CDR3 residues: CASSLGDRSYNQPQHF. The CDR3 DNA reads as TGTGCCAGCAGCTTAGGGGACAGGTCCTACAATCAGCCCCAGCATTTT.

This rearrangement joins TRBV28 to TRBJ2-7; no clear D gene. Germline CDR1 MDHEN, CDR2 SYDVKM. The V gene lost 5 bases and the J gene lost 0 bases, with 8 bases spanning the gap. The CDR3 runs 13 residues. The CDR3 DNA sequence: TGTGCCAGCAGTCTCTATGGCTCCTACGAGCAGTACTTC. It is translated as CASSLYGSYEQYF.

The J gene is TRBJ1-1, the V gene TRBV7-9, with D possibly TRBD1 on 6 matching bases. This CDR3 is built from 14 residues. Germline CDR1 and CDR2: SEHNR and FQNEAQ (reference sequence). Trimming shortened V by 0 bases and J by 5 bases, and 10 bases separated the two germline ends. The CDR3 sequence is CASSLALRGTEAFF. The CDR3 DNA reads TGTGCCAGCAGCTTAGCGCTTAGGGGGACTGAAGCTTTCTTT.

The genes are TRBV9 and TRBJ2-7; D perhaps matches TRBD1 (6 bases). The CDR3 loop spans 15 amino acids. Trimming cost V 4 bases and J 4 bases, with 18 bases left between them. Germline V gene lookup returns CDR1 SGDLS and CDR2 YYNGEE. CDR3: CASSPSQGIVYEQYF. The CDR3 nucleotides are TGTGCCAGCAGCCCTAGTCAGGGGATCGTTTACGAGCAGTACTTC. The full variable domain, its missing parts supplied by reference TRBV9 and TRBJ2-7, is DSGVTQTPKHLITATGQRVTLRCSPRSGDLSVYWYQQSLDQGLQFLIQYYNGEERAKGNILERFSAQQFPDLHSELNLSSLELGDSALYFCASSPSQGIVYEQYFGPGTRLTVT.

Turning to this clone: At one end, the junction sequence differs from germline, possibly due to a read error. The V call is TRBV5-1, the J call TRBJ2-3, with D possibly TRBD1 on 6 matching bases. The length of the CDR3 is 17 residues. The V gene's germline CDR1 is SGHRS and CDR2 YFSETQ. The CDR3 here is CAGSLSLGGMGTDTQYF. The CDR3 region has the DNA TGCGCCGGCAGCTTGTCCCTAGGGGGTATGGGCACAGATACGCAGTATTTT.

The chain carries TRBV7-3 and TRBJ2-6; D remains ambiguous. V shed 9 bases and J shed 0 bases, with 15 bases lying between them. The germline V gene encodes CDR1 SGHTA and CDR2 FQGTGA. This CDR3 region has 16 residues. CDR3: CASGPGSRSGANVLTF. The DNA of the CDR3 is TGTGCCAGTGGGCCAGGATCCCGCTCTGGGGCCAACGTCCTGACTTTC.

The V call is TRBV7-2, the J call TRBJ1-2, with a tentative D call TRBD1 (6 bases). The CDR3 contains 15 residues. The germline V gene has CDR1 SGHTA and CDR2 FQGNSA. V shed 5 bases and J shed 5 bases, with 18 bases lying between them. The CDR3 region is CASSLGRGGEYGYTF. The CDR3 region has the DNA TGTGCCAGCAGCCTAGGACGCGGGGGCGAGTATGGCTACACCTTC.

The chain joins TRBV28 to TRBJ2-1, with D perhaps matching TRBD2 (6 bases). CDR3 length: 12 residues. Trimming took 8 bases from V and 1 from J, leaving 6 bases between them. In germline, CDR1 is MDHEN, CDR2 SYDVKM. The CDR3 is CASRGSYNEQFF. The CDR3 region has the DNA TGTGCCAGCCGGGGGTCCTACAATGAGCAGTTCTTC.

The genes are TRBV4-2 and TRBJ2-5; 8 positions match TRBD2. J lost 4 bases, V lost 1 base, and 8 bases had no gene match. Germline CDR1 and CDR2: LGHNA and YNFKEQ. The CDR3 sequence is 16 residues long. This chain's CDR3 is CASSQGPSGLLETQYF. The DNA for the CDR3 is TGTGCCAGCAGCCAAGGCCCTAGCGGGTTGTTAGAGACCCAGTACTTC.

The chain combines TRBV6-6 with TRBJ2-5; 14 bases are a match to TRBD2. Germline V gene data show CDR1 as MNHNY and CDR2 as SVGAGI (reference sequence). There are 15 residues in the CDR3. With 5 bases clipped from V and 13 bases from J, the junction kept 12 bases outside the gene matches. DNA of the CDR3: TGTGCCAGCAGTCCTCTCGGACTAGCGGGGGGAGCCCGGTACTTC. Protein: CASSPLGLAGGARYF.

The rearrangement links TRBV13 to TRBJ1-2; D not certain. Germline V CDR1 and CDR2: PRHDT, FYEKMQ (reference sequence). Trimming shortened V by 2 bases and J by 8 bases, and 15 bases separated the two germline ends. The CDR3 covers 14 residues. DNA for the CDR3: TGTGCCAGCAGCTTAAAGGGAAGGAGAGGGGGCTACACCTTC. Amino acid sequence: CASSLKGRRGGYTF.

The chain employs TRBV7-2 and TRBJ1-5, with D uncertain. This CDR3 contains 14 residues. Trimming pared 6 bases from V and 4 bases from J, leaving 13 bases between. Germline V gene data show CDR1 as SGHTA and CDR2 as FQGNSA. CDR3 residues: CASRVGGFNQPQHF. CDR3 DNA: TGTGCCAGCAGAGTGGGAGGGTTTAATCAGCCCCAGCATTTT.

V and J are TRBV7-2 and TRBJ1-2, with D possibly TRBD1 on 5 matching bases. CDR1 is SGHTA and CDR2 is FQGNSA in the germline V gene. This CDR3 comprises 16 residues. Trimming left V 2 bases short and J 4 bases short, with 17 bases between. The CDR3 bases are TGTGCCAGCAGCTTATCCCCCGACGCCAGGGCCTATGGCTACACCTTC. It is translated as CASSLSPDARAYGYTF.

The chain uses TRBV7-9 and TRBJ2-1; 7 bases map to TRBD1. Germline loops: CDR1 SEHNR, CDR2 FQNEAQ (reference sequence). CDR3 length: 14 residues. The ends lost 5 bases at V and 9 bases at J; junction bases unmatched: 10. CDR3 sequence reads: CASSIESRDSEQFF. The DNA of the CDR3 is TGTGCCAGCAGCATCGAGTCCCGGGACAGTGAGCAGTTCTTC.

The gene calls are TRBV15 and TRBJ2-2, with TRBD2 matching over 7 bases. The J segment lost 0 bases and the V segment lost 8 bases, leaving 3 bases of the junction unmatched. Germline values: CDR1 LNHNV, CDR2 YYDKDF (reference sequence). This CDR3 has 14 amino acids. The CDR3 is CATGRGPNTGELFF. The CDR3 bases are TGTGCCACCGGGAGGGGTCCGAACACCGGGGAGCTGTTTTTT. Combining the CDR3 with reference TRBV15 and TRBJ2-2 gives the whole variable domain DAMVIQNPRYQVTQFGKPVTLSCSQTLNHNVMYWYQQKSSQAPKLLFHYYDKDFNNEADTPDNFQSRRPNTSFCFLDIRSPGLGDTAMYLCATGRGPNTGELFFGEGSRLTVL.